The T cell receptor (beta chain) under discussion was sequenced for a study of radiotherapy plus CTLA-4 blockade in lung cancer (dated by TCRdb to about 2018). For context, the study as a whole: Objective responses were observed in 18% of enrolled patients, and disease control was achieved in around 28%.

Comment on this clone: The clone's antigen remains unknown. Per-base quality was not reported, and no clone a single base away is much larger than it.

The study evaluated CTLA-4 blockade (ipilimumab) given together with focal radiation therapy in patients who had chemo-refractory metastatic non-small-cell lung cancer. The library relied on the immunoSEQ multiplex PCR assay. The table comes from immuneACCESS by way of TCRdb, which keeps in-frame sequences with V and J called. Part of the clones is missing from these tables; in studies checked, under half for an unresolved V gene and the rest for unknown reasons. The sample table lists 120,000 or so clones, 75% to 80% of them with a count of one. The biggest ten clones account for 4.5% to 6.5% of the sample. Looking up the germline V gene yields CDR1 MDHEN and CDR2 SYDVKM. Its CDR3 holds 13 amino acids, cysteine through phenylalanine. The only DNA kept is the CDR3, 39 bases in frame from the first base. Trimming takes 4 bases off V and 4 bases off J; junction bases not matched to a gene: 2. Findings and caveats that apply to the study as a whole: Early dynamic changes in blood T cell clones, together with increased serum interferon-beta after radiation, were reported as the strongest predictors of response. After treatment with radiotherapy and ipilimumab, TCR clones that came from tumors expanded in the peripheral blood.

The sequenced sample was peripheral blood, obtained from a patient treated with radiotherapy plus ipilimumab. The chain uses TRBV28 and TRBJ1-2; the junction holds 8 bases that match TRBD1. The clonotype comes from a human donor with non-small cell lung cancer who had a partial response to radiotherapy plus ipilimumab. The encoded CDR3 is CASSYRGSYGYTF. The DNA sequence follows: TGTGCCAGCAGTTACAGGGGGTCCTATGGCTACACCTTC.